This T cell receptor (beta chain) comes out of a study of CD8 T cells in ankylosing spondylitis. Overall study results and limits: Eight or nine highly homologous variants made up a TCR beta motif that seemed to typify ankylosing spondylitis blood.

The V gene's germline CDR1 is SQVTM and CDR2 ANQGSEA. Trimming at V came to 1 base and at J to 5 bases, leaving 5 bases not matched to a gene. There are 15 residues in the CDR3. Of note for this clonotype: Antigen: not known.

TCRdb re-called the 5' RACE reads with MiXCR, one entry per CDR3 protein. This table has 300,000 to 400,000 distinct CDR3 sequences, approximately 22% appearing once. The V call is TRBV29-1, the J call TRBJ2-5; TRBD1 matches 12 bases. This receptor was taken from a male donor with ankylosing spondylitis or in good health (not recorded which). Input material: blood, either unsorted or a sorted T cell fraction (not recorded which). The chain's CDR3 is CSVEVRDRGHETQYF. The DNA for the CDR3 is TGCAGCGTTGAAGTTAGGGACAGGGGGCACGAGACCCAGTACTTC.